These 17 T cell receptor beta chains share one sample of origin, sequenced in a study of cytomegalovirus exposure and HLA in healthy donors. Primers: 60 Vbeta forward and 13 Jbeta reverse. Method: immunoSEQ multiplex PCR; TCRdb's copy keeps in-frame clones and lacks some. The sample shows approximately 180,000 clones, roughly 77% of them seen only once. Sequencing input: PBMCs. All receptors come from a woman between 45 and 60 years old in good health and CMV-seronegative.

This clone was counted only a few times. The chain couples TRBV4-3 to TRBJ1-2; weak D call: TRBD1 (5 bases). The CDR3 totals 13 residues. Germline CDR1 is LGHNA and CDR2 is YSLEER. The V end was cut by 4 bases, the J end by 3 bases, with 9 bases between. The CDR3 DNA is TGCGCCAGCAGCCTTCAGGGCGACTATGGCTACACCTTC. Protein: CASSLQGDYGYTF.

The chain carries TRBV9 and TRBJ2-3; a weak D match, TRBD2 (6 bases). Germline V gene data show CDR1 as SGDLS and CDR2 as YYNGEE. The V end was cut by 7 bases, the J end by 1 base, with 16 bases between. This CDR3 spans 15 amino acids. In DNA, the CDR3 is TGTGCCAGCGAGGGGTACGGGAGAGGCACAGATACGCAGTATTTT. Residues: CASEGYGRGTDTQYF.

This clone was counted a single time. The chain is built from TRBV10-1 and TRBJ2-1; 7 nucleotides agree with TRBD2. This CDR3 is built from 21 residues. Unmatched junction bases numbered 23, after V lost 4 bases and J lost 2 bases. Germline V gene lookup returns CDR1 WNHNN and CDR2 SYGVQD (reference sequence). CDR3 in DNA: TGCGCCAGCAGTGGCTCAAGGGGACTACCTCGAAAGGGGAAGGCCTACAATGAGCAGTTCTTC. The encoded protein is CASSGSRGLPRKGKAYNEQFF.

This chain uses TRBV6-5 with TRBJ1-2; the D gene is possibly TRBD1 (5 bases). V shed 5 bases and J shed 4 bases, with 14 bases lying between them. The germline gives CDR1 MNHEY, CDR2 SVGAGI. The CDR3 runs 14 residues. CDR3 region: CASSRQGISYGYTF. The DNA of the CDR3 is TGTGCCAGCAGTCGGCAGGGCATCAGCTATGGCTACACCTTC.

On this clone: The junction departs from the called germline gene at one end, perhaps through a read error. Other DNA sequences of this sample code for an identical CDR3. The rearrangement joins TRBV28 to TRBJ1-2, with a weak D call TRBD1 (5 bases). This CDR3 contains 15 residues. Germline CDR1 reads MDHEN; CDR2 reads SYDVKM. The chain's CDR3 is CASSLPQGNGYGYTF. DNA of the CDR3: TGCGCCAGCAGTTTACCCCAGGGAAATGGCTATGGCTACACCTTC.

The V and J genes are TRBV7-8 and TRBJ1-1, with D possibly being TRBD1 (5 bases). Germline V gene sequence: CDR1 SGHVS, CDR2 FQNEAQ. V shed 6 bases and J shed 1 base, with 12 bases lying between them. This CDR3 contains 14 residues. The CDR3 sequence: CASRKGQRNTEAFF. DNA of the CDR3: TGTGCCAGCAGAAAGGGGCAGAGGAACACTGAAGCTTTCTTT. The variable domain in full, with the rest retrieved from reference TRBV7-8 and TRBJ1-1, is GAGVSQSPRYKVAKRGQDVALRCDPISGHVSLFWYQQALGQGPEFLTYFQNEAQLDKSGLPSDRFFAERPEGSVSTLKIQRTQQEDSAVYLCASRKGQRNTEAFFGQGTRLTVV.

The chain uses TRBV4-1 and TRBJ1-2; TRBD1 aligns across 8 bases. CDR3 size: 17 residues. CDR1 and CDR2 from the germline V gene are MGHRA and YSYEKL. V was clipped by 3 bases and J by 0 bases; unmatched bases: 9. The CDR3 loop reads CASSQPLGTGANYGYTF. The CDR3 DNA sequence: TGCGCCAGCAGCCAGCCCCTCGGGACAGGTGCTAACTATGGCTACACCTTC.

This clone was seen a handful of times. V and J are TRBV4-2 and TRBJ1-2; no clear D. In germline, CDR1 is LGHNA, CDR2 YNFKEQ. V lost 0 bases, J lost 0 bases, and 11 bases lay in between. The CDR3 covers 16 residues. CDR3: CASSQDSGHANYGYTF. In nucleotides, the CDR3 is TGTGCCAGCAGCCAAGATTCAGGCCATGCTAACTATGGCTACACCTTC.

The CDR3 loop is CASSYFRQVLTEAFF. The CDR3 bases are TGTGCCAGCAGTTACTTTCGGCAGGTTCTCACTGAAGCTTTCTTT. The chain is built from TRBV6-5 and TRBJ1-1; no firm D call. Germline V CDR1 and CDR2: MNHEY, SVGAGI. Trimming left V 1 base short and J 4 bases short, with 13 bases between. CDR3 length: 15 amino acids.

This chain links TRBV12-5 with TRBJ2-7; a possible D gene is TRBD1 (6 bases). This CDR3 contains 15 residues. The germline V gene has CDR1 LGHNT and CDR2 FRNRAP. V was trimmed by 7 bases and J by 3 bases, leaving 19 bases between them. CDR3 residues: CASAWDIRGGYEQYF. For the CDR3, the DNA is TGTGCTAGTGCCTGGGACATCCGAGGGGGCTACGAGCAGTACTTC.

This clone was recorded a few times. V gene TRBV6-6 combines with J gene TRBJ2-5; D is perhaps TRBD2 (5 bases). The V gene lost 11 bases and the J gene lost 1 base, with 14 bases spanning the gap. The germline V gene encodes CDR1 MNHNY and CDR2 SVGAGI (reference sequence). The CDR3 totals 13 residues. The CDR3 region has the DNA TGTGCCGCCGGGAAGCCCCCCCAAGAGACCCAGTACTTC. As protein: CAAGKPPQETQYF.

The chain joins TRBV28 to TRBJ1-5; 8 bases are a match to TRBD1. The germline V gene has CDR1 MDHEN and CDR2 SYDVKM. CDR3 length: 15 amino acids. V shed 2 bases and J 7 bases; nucleotides not matched to a gene: 7. The CDR3 here is CASSLGQGAGQPQHF. CDR3 sequence (DNA): TGTGCCAGCAGTTTAGGCCAGGGGGCGGGACAGCCCCAGCATTTT.

The chain is built from TRBV4-1 and TRBJ2-7; TRBD2 might be the D (5 bases). Between the trimmed V and J ends, which lost 1 base and 3 bases, there was a span of 25 bases. The germline V gene has CDR1 MGHRA and CDR2 YSYEKL. This CDR3 region has 19 residues. The CDR3 DNA follows: TGCGCCAGCAGCCAAGGGGTTGGGAATCTGGGAGACAAAAACTACGAGCAGTACTTC. It codes for CASSQGVGNLGDKNYEQYF.

The chain recombines TRBV6-5 with TRBJ1-2; 9 nucleotides align to TRBD1. V gave up 6 bases and J gave up 6 bases; unmatched junction bases: 5. Germline assignment: CDR1 MNHEY and CDR2 SVGAGI. The CDR3 runs 13 residues. CDR3 amino acids: CASRGGTGNGYTF. CDR3 in DNA: TGTGCCAGCAGGGGTGGGACAGGGAATGGCTACACCTTC.

The chain carries TRBV7-9 and TRBJ2-2; 15 nucleotides match TRBD2. The V gene's germline CDR1 is SEHNR and CDR2 FQNEAQ (reference sequence). The J segment lost 2 bases and the V segment lost 1 base, leaving 2 bases of the junction unmatched. The CDR3 is 18 residues long. The CDR3 bases are TGTGCCAGCAGCTTAGGGACTAGCGGGAGGGCCAACACCGGGGAGCTGTTTTTT. Amino acid sequence: CASSLGTSGRANTGELFF.

The gene calls are TRBV4-2 and TRBJ2-5; 7 bases match TRBD2. Germline CDR1 LGHNA, CDR2 YNFKEQ. CDR3 size: 15 residues. Unmatched junction bases numbered 6, after V lost 3 bases and J lost 2 bases. DNA for the CDR3: TGTGCCAGCAGCCAGTCCCCGGGAGGACAAGAGACCCAGTACTTC. It codes for CASSQSPGGQETQYF.

The chain is built from TRBV29-1 and TRBJ1-1, with D uncertain. Germline-derived CDR1 and CDR2 are SQVTM and ANQGSEA. V gave up 7 bases and J gave up 1 base, with 7 bases separating them. CDR3 length equals 11 residues. The CDR3 spells CSAWRNTEAFF. The CDR3 bases are TGCAGCGCTTGGAGGAACACTGAAGCTTTCTTT.